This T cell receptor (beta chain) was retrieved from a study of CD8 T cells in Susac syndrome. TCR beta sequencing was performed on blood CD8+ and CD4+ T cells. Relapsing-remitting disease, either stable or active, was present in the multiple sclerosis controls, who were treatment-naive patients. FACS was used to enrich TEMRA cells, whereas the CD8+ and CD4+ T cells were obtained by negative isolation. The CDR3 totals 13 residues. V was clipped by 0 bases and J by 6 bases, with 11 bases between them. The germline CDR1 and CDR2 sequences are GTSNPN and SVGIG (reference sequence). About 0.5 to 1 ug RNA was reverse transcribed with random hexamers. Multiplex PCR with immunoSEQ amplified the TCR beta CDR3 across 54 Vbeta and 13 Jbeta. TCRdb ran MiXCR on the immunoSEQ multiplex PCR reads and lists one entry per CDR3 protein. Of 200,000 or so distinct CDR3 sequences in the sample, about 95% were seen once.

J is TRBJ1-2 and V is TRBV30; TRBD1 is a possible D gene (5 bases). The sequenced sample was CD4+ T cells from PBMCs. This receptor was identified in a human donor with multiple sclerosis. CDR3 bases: TGTGCCTGGAGTGTAGGGGAGTGGGATGGCTACACCTTC. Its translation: CAWSVGEWDGYTF.